This T cell receptor beta chain came from a study of tumor-infiltrating lymphocytes in oesophageal squamous cell carcinoma. The trim removed 5 bases at V and 0 bases at J, leaving 4 bases unmatched. Germline CDR1 and CDR2: SEHNR and FQNEAQ (reference sequence). The CDR3 is made up of 15 amino acids. One entry per CDR3 protein, called by TCRdb with MiXCR from the PCR reads. Among about 22,000 distinct CDR3 sequences listed, about 35% were seen once. This clonotype was seen at least ten times. Source material: esophageal tumor tissue. This chain links TRBV7-9 with TRBJ1-3; 7 bases align to TRBD1. This sequence originates from a female donor with esophageal squamous cell carcinoma. CDR3 protein: CASSAGGGSGNTIYF. In DNA, the CDR3 is TGTGCCAGCAGCGCAGGGGGTGGCTCTGGAAACACCATATATTTT.